This T cell receptor beta chain was retrieved from a study of T cell repertoires in cytomegalovirus infection. Study summary: Signatures in public TCR beta sequences pointed to both CMV infection and matching HLA type. Whole-study results and caveats: Cumulative public TCR beta family frequency identified carriers of CMV plus the relevant HLA. HLA-C-restricted CMV clonotypes gave the most frequent clonotype in two of eight donors.

The germline V gene has CDR1 SGHNT and CDR2 YYREEE (reference sequence). Trimming took 0 bases from V and 7 from J; bases not matched to a gene: 3. The CDR3 loop spans 15 amino acids. This clonotype came up many times. Its antigen is unidentified. TCRdb recomputed calls from the reads with MiXCR, one row per CDR3 protein. The table shows around 100,000 distinct CDR3 sequences, with around 9.1% occurring only once. V and J are TRBV5-4 and TRBJ2-1; 11 nucleotides line up with TRBD2. The origin of this receptor is a human donor in good health (CMV status not recorded). Some clones in this sample may be carry-over from other donors' samples. Sequencing was carried out using PBMCs, sequenced either directly or after in vitro stimulation (not recorded which). The CDR3 bases are TGTGCCAGCAGCTTGGCACTAGCGGGAGCTAATGAGCAGTTCTTC. Its translation is CASSLALAGANEQFF.